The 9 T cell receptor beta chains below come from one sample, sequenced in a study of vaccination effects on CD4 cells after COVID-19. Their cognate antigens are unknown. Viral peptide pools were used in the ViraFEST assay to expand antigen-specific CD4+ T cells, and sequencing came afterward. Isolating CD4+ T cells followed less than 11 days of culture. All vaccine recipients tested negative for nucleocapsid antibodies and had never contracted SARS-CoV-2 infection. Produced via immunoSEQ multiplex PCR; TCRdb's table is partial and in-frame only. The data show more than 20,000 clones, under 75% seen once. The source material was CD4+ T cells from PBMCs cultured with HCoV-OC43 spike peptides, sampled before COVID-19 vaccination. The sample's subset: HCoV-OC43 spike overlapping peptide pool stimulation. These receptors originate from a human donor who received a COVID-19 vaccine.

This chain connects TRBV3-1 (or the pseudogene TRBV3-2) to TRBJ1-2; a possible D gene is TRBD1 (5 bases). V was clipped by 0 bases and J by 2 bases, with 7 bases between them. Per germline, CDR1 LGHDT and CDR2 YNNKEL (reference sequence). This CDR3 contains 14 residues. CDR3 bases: TGTGCCAGCAGCCAAGACAACAGGAACTATGGCTACACCTTC. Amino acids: CASSQDNRNYGYTF.

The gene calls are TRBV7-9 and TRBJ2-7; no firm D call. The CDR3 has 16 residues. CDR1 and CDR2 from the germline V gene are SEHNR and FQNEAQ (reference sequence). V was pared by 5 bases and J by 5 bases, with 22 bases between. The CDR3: CASSPHPRLGGNEQYF. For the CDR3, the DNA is TGTGCCAGCAGCCCTCATCCACGACTCGGCGGAAACGAGCAGTACTTC.

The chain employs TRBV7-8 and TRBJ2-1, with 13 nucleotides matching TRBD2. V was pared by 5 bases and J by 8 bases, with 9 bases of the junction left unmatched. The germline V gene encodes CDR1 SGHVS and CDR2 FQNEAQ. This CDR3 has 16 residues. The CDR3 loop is CASSPARLAGGHEQFF. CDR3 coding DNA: TGTGCCAGCAGCCCGGCGCGACTAGCGGGGGGCCATGAGCAGTTCTTC.

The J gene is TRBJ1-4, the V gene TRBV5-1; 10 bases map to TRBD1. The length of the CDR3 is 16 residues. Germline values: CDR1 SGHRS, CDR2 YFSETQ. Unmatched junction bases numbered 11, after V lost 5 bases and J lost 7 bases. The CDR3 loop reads CASRPGQGRDVEKLFF. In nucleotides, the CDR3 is TGCGCCAGCAGGCCGGGACAGGGGAGGGACGTTGAAAAACTGTTTTTT.

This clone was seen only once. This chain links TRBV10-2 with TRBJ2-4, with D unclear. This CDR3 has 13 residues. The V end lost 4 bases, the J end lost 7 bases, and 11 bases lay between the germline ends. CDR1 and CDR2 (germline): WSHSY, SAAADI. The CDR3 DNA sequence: TGCGCCAGCAGTGCTGGGTTTGTTAACATTCAGTACTTC. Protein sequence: CASSAGFVNIQYF.

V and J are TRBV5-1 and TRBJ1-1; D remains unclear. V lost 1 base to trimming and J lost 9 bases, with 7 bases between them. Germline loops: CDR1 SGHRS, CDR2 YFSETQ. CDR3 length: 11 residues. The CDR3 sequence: CASSLRGKAFF. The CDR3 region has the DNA TGCGCCAGCAGCTTGCGCGGTAAAGCTTTCTTT.

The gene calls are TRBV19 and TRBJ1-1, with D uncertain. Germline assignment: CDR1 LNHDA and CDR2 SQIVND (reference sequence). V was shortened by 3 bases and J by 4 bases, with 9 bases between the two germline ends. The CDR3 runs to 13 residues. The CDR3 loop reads CASSISIVTEAFF. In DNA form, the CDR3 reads TGTGCCAGTAGTATTAGTATCGTCACTGAAGCTTTCTTT.

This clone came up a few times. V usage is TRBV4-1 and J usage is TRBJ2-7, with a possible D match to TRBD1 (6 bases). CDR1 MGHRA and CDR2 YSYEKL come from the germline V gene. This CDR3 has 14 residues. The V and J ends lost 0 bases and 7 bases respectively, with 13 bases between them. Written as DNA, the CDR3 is TGCGCCAGCAGCCAAGAAGGCAGGGGACGGGAGCAGTACTTC. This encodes CASSQEGRGREQYF.

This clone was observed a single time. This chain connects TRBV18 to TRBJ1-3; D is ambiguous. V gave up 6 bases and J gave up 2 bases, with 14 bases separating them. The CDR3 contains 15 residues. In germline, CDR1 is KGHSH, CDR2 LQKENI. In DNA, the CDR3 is TGTGCCAGCTCGACAATTTCCATTACTGGAAACACCATATATTTT. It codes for CASSTISITGNTIYF.